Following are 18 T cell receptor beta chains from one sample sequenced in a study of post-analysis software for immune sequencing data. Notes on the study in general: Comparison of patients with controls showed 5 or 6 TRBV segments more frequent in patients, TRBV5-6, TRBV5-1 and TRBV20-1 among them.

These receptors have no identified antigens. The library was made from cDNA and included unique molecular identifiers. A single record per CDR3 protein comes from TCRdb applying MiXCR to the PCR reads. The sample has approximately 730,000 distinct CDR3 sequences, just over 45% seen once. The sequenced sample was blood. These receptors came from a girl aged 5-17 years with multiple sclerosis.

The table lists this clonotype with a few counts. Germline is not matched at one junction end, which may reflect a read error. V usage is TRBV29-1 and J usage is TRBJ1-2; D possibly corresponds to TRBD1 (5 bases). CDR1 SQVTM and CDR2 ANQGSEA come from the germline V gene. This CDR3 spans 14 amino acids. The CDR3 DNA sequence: TGCGGCGTTGAACGGCAGGGCGGTGGCTATGGCTACACCTTC. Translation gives CGVERQGGGYGYTF. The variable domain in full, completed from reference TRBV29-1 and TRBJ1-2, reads SAVISQKPSRDICQRGTSLTIQCQVDSQVTMMFWYRQQPGQSLTLIATANQGSEATYESGFVIDKFPISRPNLTFSTLTVSNMSPEDSSIYLCGVERQGGGYGYTFGSGTRLTVV.

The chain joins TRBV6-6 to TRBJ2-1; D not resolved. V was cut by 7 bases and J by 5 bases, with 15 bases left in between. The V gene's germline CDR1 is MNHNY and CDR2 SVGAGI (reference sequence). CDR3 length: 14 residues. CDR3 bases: TGTGCCAGCACCCCCCAAGTGGGCGACAATGAGCAGTTCTTC. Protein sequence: CASTPQVGDNEQFF.

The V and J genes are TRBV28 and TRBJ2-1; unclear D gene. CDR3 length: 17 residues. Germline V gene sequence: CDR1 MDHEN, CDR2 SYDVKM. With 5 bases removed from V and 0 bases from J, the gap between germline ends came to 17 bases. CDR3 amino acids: CASSLPRWTGSYNEQFF. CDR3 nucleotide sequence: TGTGCCAGCAGTCTACCTCGGTGGACGGGCTCCTACAATGAGCAGTTCTTC.

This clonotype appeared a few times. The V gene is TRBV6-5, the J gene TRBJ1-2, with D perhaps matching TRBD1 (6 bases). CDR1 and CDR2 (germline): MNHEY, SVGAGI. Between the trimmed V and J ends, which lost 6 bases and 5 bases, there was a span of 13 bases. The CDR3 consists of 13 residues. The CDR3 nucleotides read TGTGCCAGCAGCCGGACAGTTGATTATGGCTACACCTTC. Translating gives CASSRTVDYGYTF.

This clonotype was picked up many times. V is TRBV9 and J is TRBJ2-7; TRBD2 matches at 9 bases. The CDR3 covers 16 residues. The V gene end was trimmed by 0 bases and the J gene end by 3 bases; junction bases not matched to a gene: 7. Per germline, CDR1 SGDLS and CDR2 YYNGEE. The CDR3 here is CASSVGLSGSFYEQYF. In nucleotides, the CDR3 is TGTGCCAGCAGCGTAGGACTTAGCGGGAGCTTCTACGAGCAGTACTTC.

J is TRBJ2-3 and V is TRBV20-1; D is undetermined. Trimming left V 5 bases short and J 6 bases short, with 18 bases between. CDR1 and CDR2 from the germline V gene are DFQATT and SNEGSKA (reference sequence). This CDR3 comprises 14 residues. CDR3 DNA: TGCAGTGCTCCCCGAAAAGGCCCCCAGGATACGCAGTATTTT. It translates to CSAPRKGPQDTQYF.

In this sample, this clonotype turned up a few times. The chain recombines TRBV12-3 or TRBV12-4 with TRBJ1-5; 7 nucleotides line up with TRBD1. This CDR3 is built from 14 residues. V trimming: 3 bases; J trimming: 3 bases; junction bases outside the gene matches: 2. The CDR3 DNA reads TGTGCCAGCAGTTTCGGGACAGACAATCAGCCCCAGCATTTT. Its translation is CASSFGTDNQPQHF.

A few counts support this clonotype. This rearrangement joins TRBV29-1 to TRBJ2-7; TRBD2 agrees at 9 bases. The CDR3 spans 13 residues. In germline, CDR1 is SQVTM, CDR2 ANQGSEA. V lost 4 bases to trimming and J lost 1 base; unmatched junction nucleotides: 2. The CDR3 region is CSVGTSASYEQYF. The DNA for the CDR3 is TGCAGCGTTGGGACTAGCGCGTCCTACGAGCAGTACTTC.

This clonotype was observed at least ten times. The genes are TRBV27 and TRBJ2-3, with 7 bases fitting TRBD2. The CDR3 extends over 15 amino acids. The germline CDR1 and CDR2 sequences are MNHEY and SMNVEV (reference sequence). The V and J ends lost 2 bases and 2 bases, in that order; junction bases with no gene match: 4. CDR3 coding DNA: TGTGCCAGCAGTTTAGAGGGAGGGTTCACAGATACGCAGTATTTT. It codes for CASSLEGGFTDTQYF.

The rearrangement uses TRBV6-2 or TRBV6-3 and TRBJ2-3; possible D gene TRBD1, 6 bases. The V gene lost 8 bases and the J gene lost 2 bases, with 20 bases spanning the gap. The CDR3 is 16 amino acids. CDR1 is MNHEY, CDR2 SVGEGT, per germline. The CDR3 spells CASGGIQGTLTDTQYF. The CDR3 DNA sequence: TGTGCCAGCGGCGGTATACAGGGCACACTCACAGATACGCAGTATTTT.

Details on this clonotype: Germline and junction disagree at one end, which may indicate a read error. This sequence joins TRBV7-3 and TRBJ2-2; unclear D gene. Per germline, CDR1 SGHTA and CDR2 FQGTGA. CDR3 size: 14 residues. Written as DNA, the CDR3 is TGTGCCAGCAACTTAGACCGGAACACCGGGGAGCTGTTTTTT. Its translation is CASNLDRNTGELFF.

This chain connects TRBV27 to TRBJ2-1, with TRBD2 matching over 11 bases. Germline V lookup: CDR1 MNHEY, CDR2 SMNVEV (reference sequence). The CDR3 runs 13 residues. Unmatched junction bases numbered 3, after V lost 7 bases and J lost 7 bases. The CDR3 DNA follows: TGTGCCAGCAAACTAGCGGGAGTGAATGAGCAGTTCTTC. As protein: CASKLAGVNEQFF.

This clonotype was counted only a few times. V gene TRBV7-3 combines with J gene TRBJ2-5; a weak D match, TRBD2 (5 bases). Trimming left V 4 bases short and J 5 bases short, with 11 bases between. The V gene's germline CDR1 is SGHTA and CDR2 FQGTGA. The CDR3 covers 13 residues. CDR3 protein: CASSSAGEETQYF. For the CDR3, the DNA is TGTGCCAGCAGCTCGGCCGGGGAGGAGACCCAGTACTTC.

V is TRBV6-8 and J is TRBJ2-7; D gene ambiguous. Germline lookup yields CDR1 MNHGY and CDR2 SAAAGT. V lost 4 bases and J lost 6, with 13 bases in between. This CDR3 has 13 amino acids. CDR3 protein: CASSSVEKGEQYF. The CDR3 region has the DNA TGTGCCAGCAGTTCCGTGGAGAAGGGCGAGCAGTACTTC.

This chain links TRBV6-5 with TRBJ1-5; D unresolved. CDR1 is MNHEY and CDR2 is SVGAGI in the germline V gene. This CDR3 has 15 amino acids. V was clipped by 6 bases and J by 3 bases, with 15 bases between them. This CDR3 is CASSRDPTINQPQHF. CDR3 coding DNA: TGTGCCAGCAGCCGCGATCCGACTATCAATCAGCCCCAGCATTTT.

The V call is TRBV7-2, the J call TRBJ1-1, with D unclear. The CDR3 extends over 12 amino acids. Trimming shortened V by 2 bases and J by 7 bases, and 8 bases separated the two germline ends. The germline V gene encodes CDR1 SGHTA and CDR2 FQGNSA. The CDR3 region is CASSLYPGEAFF. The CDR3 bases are TGTGCCAGCAGCTTATACCCCGGTGAAGCTTTCTTT.

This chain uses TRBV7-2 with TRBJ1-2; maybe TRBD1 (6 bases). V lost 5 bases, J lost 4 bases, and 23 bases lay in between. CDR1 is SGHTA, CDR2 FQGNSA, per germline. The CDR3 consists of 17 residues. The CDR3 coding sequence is TGTGCCAGCAGCCCTAGGGGGGATGTGGGACGGCCCTATGGCTACACCTTC. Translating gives CASSPRGDVGRPYGYTF.

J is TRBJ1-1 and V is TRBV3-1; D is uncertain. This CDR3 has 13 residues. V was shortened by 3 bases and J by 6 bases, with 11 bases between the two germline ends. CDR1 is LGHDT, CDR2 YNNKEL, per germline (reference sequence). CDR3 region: CASSHGRTAEAFF. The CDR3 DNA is TGTGCCAGCAGCCACGGAAGAACTGCTGAAGCTTTCTTT.